Presented here are 24 T cell receptor beta chains from one specimen sequenced in a study of T-cell reconstitution after alpha-beta-depleted transplantation in children. The authors prepared the TCRbeta library with unique molecular identifiers. MiXCR was run by TCRdb on the PCR reads, yielding one entry per CDR3 protein. This table holds approximately 270,000 distinct CDR3 sequences, about 24% found once. This specimen consisted of PBMCs, mostly from graft donor cells, obtained 360 days after TCRalphabeta/CD19-depleted stem cell transplant. The receptors were gathered from a female patient aged 2-15 years who had a stem cell transplant for congenital amegakaryocytic thrombocytopenia, so the T cells may come from the graft donor.

This clonotype was seen a handful of times. This chain uses TRBV5-1 with TRBJ1-2; perhaps TRBD1 as D (6 bases). The CDR3 is 14 amino acids. The germline V and J ends were trimmed by 0 bases and 7 bases, with 13 bases remaining between them. Germline V gives CDR1 SGHRS, CDR2 YFSETQ. CDR3 coding DNA: TGCGCCAGCAGCTTGGAACCAGGGGTGGGTGGCTACACCTTC. Its protein is CASSLEPGVGGYTF.

J is TRBJ2-3 and V is TRBV24-1; tentative D call: TRBD2 (5 bases). V lost 0 bases and J 4 bases, leaving 7 bases between the germline ends. Germline V gene lookup returns CDR1 KGHDR and CDR2 SFDVKD. The CDR3 has 14 residues. For the CDR3, the DNA is TGTGCCACCAGTGATTTGTGGAGGCCAGATACGCAGTATTTT. Its translation is CATSDLWRPDTQYF.

The V gene is TRBV3-1, the J gene TRBJ2-1; D unclear. Germline assignment: CDR1 LGHDT and CDR2 YNNKEL (reference sequence). Trimming cost V 5 bases and J 9 bases, with 23 bases left between them. The CDR3 sequence is 16 residues long. CDR3: CASSTHGQIPDGEQFF. The CDR3 bases are TGTGCCAGCAGCACCCATGGCCAGATCCCCGACGGTGAGCAGTTCTTC.

This clonotype was detected only a few times. This rearrangement joins TRBV10-3 to TRBJ2-1; 8 bases match TRBD1. With V trimmed by 6 bases and J by 1 base, 11 bases remained unmatched. This CDR3 region has 17 residues. CDR1 is ENHRY, CDR2 SYGVKD, per germline. The DNA of the CDR3 is TGTGCCATCAGACGATTATTGACAGGGGCATCCTACAATGAGCAGTTCTTC. This sequence encodes CAIRRLLTGASYNEQFF.

This chain uses TRBV20-1 with TRBJ1-1; TRBD1 is a possible D gene (6 bases). Per germline, CDR1 DFQATT and CDR2 SNEGSKA (reference sequence). This CDR3 is built from 12 residues. V lost 6 bases and J 4 bases, leaving 12 bases between the germline ends. CDR3 sequence: CSAKAGVTEAFF. CDR3 coding DNA: TGCAGTGCCAAAGCAGGGGTCACTGAAGCTTTCTTT.

The table lists this clonotype with many counts. V is TRBV3-1 and J is TRBJ2-7; D unresolved. The CDR3 has 12 amino acids. The V end lost 0 bases, the J end lost 3 bases, and 3 bases lay between the germline ends. Germline CDR1 LGHDT, CDR2 YNNKEL (reference sequence). The CDR3 region is CASSQDNYEQYF. CDR3 nucleotide sequence: TGTGCCAGCAGCCAAGACAACTACGAGCAGTACTTC.

The rearrangement joins TRBV6-5 to TRBJ2-7; perhaps TRBD1 as D (6 bases). CDR3 length: 18 residues. The germline V gene has CDR1 MNHEY and CDR2 SVGAGI. V lost 4 bases and J 3 bases, leaving 25 bases between the germline ends. The CDR3 loop is CASSSPRGSQSRIYEQYF. DNA of the CDR3: TGTGCCAGCAGTTCCCCCAGGGGCAGTCAATCTCGAATCTACGAGCAGTACTTC.

This clonotype occurred many times. This chain connects TRBV12-3 or TRBV12-4 to TRBJ2-1, with TRBD1 matching 9 bases. The CDR3 is 14 residues long. Trimming cost V 2 bases and J 10 bases; bases outside gene matches: 6. CDR3 sequence (DNA): TGTGCCAGCAGTTTATTGGGACAGGGAGTGGAGCAGTTCTTC. Its protein product is CASSLLGQGVEQFF.

The rearrangement uses TRBV3-1 and TRBJ1-2, with D possibly TRBD1 on 6 matching bases. V was clipped by 2 bases and J by 6 bases, with 13 bases between them. Germline CDR1 reads LGHDT; CDR2 reads YNNKEL (reference sequence). CDR3 length equals 14 residues. The CDR3 sequence: CASSQYIQGNGYTF. In DNA form, the CDR3 reads TGTGCCAGCAGCCAATATATCCAGGGGAATGGCTACACCTTC.

This clonotype showed up just once. The CDR3 here is CASSSSTLTVNNEQFF. The CDR3 coding sequence is TGTGCCAGCAGCTCTTCCACTTTGACAGTCAACAATGAGCAGTTCTTC. This chain connects TRBV7-8 to TRBJ2-1, with D possibly TRBD1 on 5 matching bases. Germline V gives CDR1 SGHVS, CDR2 FQNEAQ. CDR3 size: 16 residues. The ends were cut back, 4 bases at V and 5 bases at J, with 18 bases in the middle.

The rearrangement joins TRBV24-1 to TRBJ1-1; D perhaps matches TRBD1 (6 bases). The CDR3 is 15 residues long. V was cut by 0 bases and J by 2 bases, with 9 bases left in between. Germline V CDR1 and CDR2: KGHDR, SFDVKD. The CDR3 region is CATSDLPGVNTEAFF. The CDR3 DNA reads as TGTGCCACCAGTGATTTGCCAGGGGTAAACACTGAAGCTTTCTTT.

This clonotype showed up just a few times. The V call is TRBV20-1, the J call TRBJ1-1; no clear D gene. Germline lookup yields CDR1 DFQATT and CDR2 SNEGSKA (reference sequence). The CDR3 runs to 14 residues. V was clipped by 0 bases and J by 5 bases, with 13 bases between them. Here the CDR3 DNA reads TGCAGTGCTAGAGATCCCGGGTTGGGGACTGAAGCTTTCTTT. Its protein is CSARDPGLGTEAFF.

The chain employs TRBV29-1 and TRBJ1-4, with D uncertain. The CDR3 is 13 residues long. Germline CDR1 and CDR2: SQVTM and ANQGSEA. With 4 bases removed from V and 3 bases from J, the gap between germline ends came to 9 bases. This CDR3 is CSVGRGPNEKLFF. The CDR3, as DNA: TGCAGCGTTGGTCGTGGGCCTAATGAAAAACTGTTTTTT.

This chain joins TRBV7-3 and TRBJ2-6; D is ambiguous. Per germline, CDR1 SGHTA and CDR2 FQGTGA. V dropped 5 bases and J dropped 0 bases, with 8 bases sitting between them. The CDR3 covers 15 residues. The CDR3 DNA follows: TGTGCCAGCAGCATCCATTCCTCTGGGGCCAACGTCCTGACTTTC. Residues: CASSIHSSGANVLTF.

The CDR3 loop is CASSEPVENTEAFF. Written as DNA, the CDR3 is TGTGCCAGCAGTGAACCCGTAGAGAACACTGAAGCTTTCTTT. The V and J genes are TRBV2 and TRBJ1-1; the D is unclear. Per germline, CDR1 SNHLY and CDR2 FYNNEI. This CDR3 has 14 residues. Trimming took off 2 bases at V and 1 base at J, with 8 bases between the two ends.

This clonotype has only a few counts. The chain joins TRBV7-9 to TRBJ2-3; no reliable D call. CDR3 length: 15 amino acids. Germline V gene sequence: CDR1 SEHNR, CDR2 FQNEAQ (reference sequence). Trimming left V 5 bases short and J 3 bases short, with 15 bases between. The CDR3 region is CASSQLQSATDTQYF. In DNA, the CDR3 is TGTGCCAGCAGCCAGTTACAATCCGCTACAGATACGCAGTATTTT.

This clonotype appeared a few times. This chain links TRBV28 with TRBJ1-1; maybe TRBD1 (6 bases). There are 15 residues in the CDR3. Germline V CDR1 and CDR2: MDHEN, SYDVKM. V was clipped by 2 bases and J by 8 bases, with 18 bases between them. The DNA of the CDR3 is TGTGCCAGCAGTTTAGAGGGGGGGACCGCGACAGAAGCTTTCTTT. Protein product: CASSLEGGTATEAFF.

The chain is built from TRBV30 and TRBJ2-1; 8 nucleotides agree with TRBD1. Germline values: CDR1 GTSNPN, CDR2 SVGIG (reference sequence). J was trimmed by 2 bases and V by 4 bases; bases with no gene match: 7. CDR3 length: 15 residues. The CDR3 sequence is CAWISTGGPYNEQFF. CDR3 bases: TGTGCCTGGATCTCTACAGGGGGGCCCTACAATGAGCAGTTCTTC.

The rearrangement links TRBV20-1 to TRBJ2-7; 9 bases line up with TRBD2. With V trimmed by 3 bases and J by 8 bases, 14 bases remained unmatched. Looked up from germline, CDR1 is DFQATT and CDR2 is SNEGSKA (reference sequence). The length of the CDR3 is 15 residues. CDR3 nucleotides: TGCAGTGCTAGTGCCTGGCGGGAGGGTCCCCACCAGCAGTACTTC. Its translation: CSASAWREGPHQQYF.

This clonotype was observed a few times. The chain combines TRBV7-2 with TRBJ2-7, with 9 bases fitting TRBD1. Germline CDR1 is SGHTA and CDR2 is FQGNSA. This CDR3 has 15 residues. V lost 4 bases and J lost 3; bases outside the gene matches: 7. CDR3 sequence: CASSYGQGSFYEQYF. As DNA, the CDR3 is TGTGCCAGCAGCTACGGACAGGGGTCCTTCTACGAGCAGTACTTC.

The rearrangement links TRBV28 to TRBJ2-1, with a weak D call TRBD2 (6 bases). This CDR3 has 13 residues. The ends were cut back, 7 bases at V and 9 bases at J, with 16 bases in the middle. Germline V CDR1 and CDR2: MDHEN, SYDVKM. CDR3 region: CASTSSAMSEQFF. CDR3 DNA sequence: TGTGCCAGCACTTCTAGCGCTATGAGTGAGCAGTTCTTC.

The rearrangement joins TRBV4-3 to TRBJ2-2; D gene unclear. Germline lookup yields CDR1 LGHNA and CDR2 YSLEER. This CDR3 spans 13 amino acids. V was cut by 2 bases and J by 4 bases, with 5 bases left in between. This chain's CDR3 is CASSQWFTGELFF. The CDR3 DNA follows: TGCGCCAGCAGCCAATGGTTCACCGGGGAGCTGTTTTTT.

The chain joins TRBV10-3 to TRBJ2-6; no definite D call. The CDR3 totals 14 residues. Germline values: CDR1 ENHRY, CDR2 SYGVKD. Trimming removed 4 bases at V and 0 bases at J, with 4 bases between. Here the CDR3 reads CAISVRSGANVLTF. The DNA of the CDR3 is TGTGCCATCAGTGTCCGCTCTGGGGCCAACGTCCTGACTTTC.

The chain joins TRBV12-3 or TRBV12-4 to TRBJ2-2; 11 bases agree with TRBD1. CDR3 length: 15 residues. V shed 7 bases and J 6 bases; nucleotides not matched to a gene: 7. In DNA, the CDR3 is TGTGCCAGCACTCCGGACAGGGGGCACGCCGGGGAGCTGTTTTTT. It encodes CASTPDRGHAGELFF.